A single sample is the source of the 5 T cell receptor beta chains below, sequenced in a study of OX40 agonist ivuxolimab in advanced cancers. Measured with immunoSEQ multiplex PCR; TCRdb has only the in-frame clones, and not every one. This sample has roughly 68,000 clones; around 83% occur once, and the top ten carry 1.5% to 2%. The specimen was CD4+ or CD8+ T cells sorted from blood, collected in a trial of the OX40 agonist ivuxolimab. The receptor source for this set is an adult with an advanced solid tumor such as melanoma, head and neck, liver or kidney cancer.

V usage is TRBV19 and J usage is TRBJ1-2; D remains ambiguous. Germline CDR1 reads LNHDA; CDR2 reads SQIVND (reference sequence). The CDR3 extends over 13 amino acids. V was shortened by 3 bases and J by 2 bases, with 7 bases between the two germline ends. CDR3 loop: CASSIFGNYGYTF. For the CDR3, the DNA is TGTGCCAGTAGTATTTTTGGGAACTATGGCTACACCTTC.

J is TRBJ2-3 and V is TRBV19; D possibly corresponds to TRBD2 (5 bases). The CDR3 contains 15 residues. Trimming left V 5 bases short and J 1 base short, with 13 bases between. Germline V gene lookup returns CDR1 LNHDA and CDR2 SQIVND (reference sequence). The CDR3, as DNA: TGTGCCAGTAGTCTCGGGGTTCCGGGCACAGATACGCAGTATTTT. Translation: CASSLGVPGTDTQYF.

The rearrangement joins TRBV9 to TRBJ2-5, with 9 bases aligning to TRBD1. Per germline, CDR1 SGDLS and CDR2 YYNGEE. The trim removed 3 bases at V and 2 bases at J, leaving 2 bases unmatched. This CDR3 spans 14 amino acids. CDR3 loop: CASSAGQGQETQYF. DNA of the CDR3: TGTGCCAGCAGCGCTGGACAGGGGCAAGAGACCCAGTACTTC. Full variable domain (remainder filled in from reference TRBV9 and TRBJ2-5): DSGVTQTPKHLITATGQRVTLRCSPRSGDLSVYWYQQSLDQGLQFLIQYYNGEERAKGNILERFSAQQFPDLHSELNLSSLELGDSALYFCASSAGQGQETQYFGPGTRLLVL.

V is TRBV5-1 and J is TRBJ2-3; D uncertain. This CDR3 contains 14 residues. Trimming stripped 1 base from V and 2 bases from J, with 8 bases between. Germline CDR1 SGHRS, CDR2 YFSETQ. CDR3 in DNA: TGCGCCAGCAGCTTGAACATTTACACAGATACGCAGTATTTT. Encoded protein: CASSLNIYTDTQYF.

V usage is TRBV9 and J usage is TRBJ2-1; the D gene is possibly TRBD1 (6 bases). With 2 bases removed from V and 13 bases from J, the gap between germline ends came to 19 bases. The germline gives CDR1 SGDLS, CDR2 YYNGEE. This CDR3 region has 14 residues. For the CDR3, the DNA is TGTGCCAGCAGCGTGGCTGGGACACCCGAAGAACAGTTCTTC. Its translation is CASSVAGTPEEQFF.